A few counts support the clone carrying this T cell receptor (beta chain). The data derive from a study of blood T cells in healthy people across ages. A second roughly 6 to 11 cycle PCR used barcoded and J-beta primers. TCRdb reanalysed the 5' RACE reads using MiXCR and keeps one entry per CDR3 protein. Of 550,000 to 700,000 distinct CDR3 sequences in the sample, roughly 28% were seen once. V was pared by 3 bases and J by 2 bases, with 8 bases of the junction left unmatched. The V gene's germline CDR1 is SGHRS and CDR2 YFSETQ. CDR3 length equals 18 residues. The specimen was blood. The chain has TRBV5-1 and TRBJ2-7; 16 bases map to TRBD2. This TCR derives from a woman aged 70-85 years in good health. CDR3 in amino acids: CASSSEGLAGGTTYEQYF. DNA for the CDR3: TGCGCCAGCAGCTCCGAGGGACTAGCGGGGGGGACTACCTACGAGCAGTACTTC.